This T cell receptor (beta chain) was recovered during a study of blood T cell repertoires in COVID-19. Turning to the study itself: COVID-19 samples, acute and convalescent, were from the United States, Italy and Spain. Nucleic acid was either cDNA or gDNA, and it came from T cells, B-cell-depleted T cells, or PBMCs.

Those enrolled in Seattle joined during active infection and were followed longitudinally afterward. Original data processing: Reference gene primer amplification in the assay estimated nucleated cell counts. Measured with immunoSEQ multiplex PCR; TCRdb has only the in-frame clones, and not every one. Clonal size and the V and J genes are those of that table, whereas D and trimming came from the DNA. The table has approximately 250,000 clones, around nine tenths seen once. V gave up 1 base and J gave up 4 bases, with 13 bases separating them. This CDR3 has 15 amino acids. Germline V gene data show CDR1 as LNHDA and CDR2 as SQIVND (reference sequence).

This chain uses TRBV19 with TRBJ1-2; D remains ambiguous. This TCR was sampled from a woman in her seventies with COVID-19, enrolled during active disease. The sample consisted of peripheral blood. The CDR3 loop is CASSIGPGIGYGYTF. The CDR3 DNA sequence: TGTGCCAGTAGTATAGGTCCCGGTATCGGCTATGGCTACACCTTC.